What follows is one T cell receptor beta chain and its context. TCRdb's copy holds only in-frame clones and misses some; the assay was immunoSEQ multiplex PCR. The sample has fewer than 80,000 clones; approximately 85% are singletons. The data were obtained in a study of blood T cell repertoires in COVID-19. Study-wide context: Sources were T cells, B-cell-depleted T cells, or PBMCs; the material itself was cDNA or gDNA.

Sequenced: peripheral blood. The receptor comes from a woman over 75 with active or convalescent COVID-19.

For the CDR3, the DNA is TGTGCCAGCAGCTTGAGAATACAGGTTGCGGCGTACCAAGAGACCCAGTACTTC. Translating gives CASSLRIQVAAYQETQYF. The rearrangement links TRBV5-6 to TRBJ2-5, with a tentative D call TRBD1 (5 bases). The CDR3 loop spans 18 amino acids. V was shortened by 1 base and J by 0 bases, with 19 bases between the two germline ends. Germline V gene sequence: CDR1 SGHDT, CDR2 YYEEEE. The variable domain in full, with the rest retrieved from reference TRBV5-6 and TRBJ2-5, is DAGVTQSPTHLIKTRGQQVTLRCSPKSGHDTVSWYQQALGQGPQFIFQYYEEEERQRGNFPDRFSGHQFPNYSSELNVNALLLGDSALYLCASSLRIQVAAYQETQYFGPGTRLLVL.